These 20 T cell receptor beta chains came from one sample sequenced in a study of blood T cell repertoires in COVID-19. TCRdb keeps only in-frame clones here, not all; method: immunoSEQ multiplex PCR. The sample has about 250,000 clones, about 80% seen once; the top ten hold about 3%. The specimen was peripheral blood. The receptor source for this set is a woman older than 75 with acute or convalescent COVID-19.

V gene TRBV6-5 combines with J gene TRBJ1-2, with 9 nucleotides matching TRBD1. J was trimmed by 6 bases and V by 5 bases; bases with no gene match: 7. Germline lookup yields CDR1 MNHEY and CDR2 SVGAGI. The CDR3 sequence is 14 residues long. The CDR3 DNA follows: TGTGCCAGCAGTATCTCCGGGACAGGGAATGGCTACACCTTC. This encodes CASSISGTGNGYTF.

This clone was recorded once. The V gene is TRBV6-5, the J gene TRBJ1-6, with D possibly matching TRBD1 (5 bases). Germline V gene data show CDR1 as MNHEY and CDR2 as SVGAGI. V lost 0 bases to trimming and J lost 10 bases, with 16 bases between them. The CDR3 is made up of 16 amino acids. The CDR3 loop reads CASSYSIPATGSPLHF. CDR3 DNA sequence: TGTGCCAGCAGTTACTCGATACCAGCTACAGGATCACCCCTCCACTTT.

V usage is TRBV12-5 and J usage is TRBJ2-7, with D possibly TRBD2 on 7 matching bases. The CDR3 covers 15 residues. The germline V and J ends were trimmed by 0 bases and 0 bases, with 9 bases remaining between them. CDR1 and CDR2 (germline): LGHNT, FRNRAP. The CDR3 is CASGLVGGRSYEQYF. The CDR3 DNA sequence: TGTGCTAGTGGTTTGGTGGGGGGGCGCTCCTACGAGCAGTACTTC.

This clone was seen only once. The rearrangement joins TRBV20-1 to TRBJ1-5; 9 positions match TRBD1. V shed 3 bases and J 4 bases; nucleotides not matched to a gene: 4. This CDR3 has 14 amino acids. Germline CDR1 DFQATT, CDR2 SNEGSKA (reference sequence). CDR3 DNA sequence: TGCAGTGCTAGTCGGACAGGGGAGAATCAGCCCCAGCATTTT. Translating it yields CSASRTGENQPQHF.

The chain combines TRBV6-6 with TRBJ1-1, with TRBD1 as a possible D gene (5 bases). Germline V gives CDR1 MNHNY, CDR2 SVGAGI (reference sequence). The CDR3 runs 13 residues. V lost 1 base to trimming and J lost 8 bases, with 11 bases between them. The CDR3 nucleotides read TGTGCCAGCAGTTACTTGGGGGGAGACGAAGCTTTCTTT. It yields the protein CASSYLGGDEAFF.

This CDR3 reads CSVEGTSYTF. CDR3 coding DNA: TGCAGCGTTGAAGGGACAAGCTACACCTTC. The J gene is TRBJ1-2, the V gene TRBV29-1, with D perhaps matching TRBD1 (5 bases). Trimming stripped 1 base from V and 9 bases from J, with 6 bases between. CDR3 size: 10 residues. Germline CDR1 SQVTM, CDR2 ANQGSEA.

J is TRBJ2-5 and V is TRBV29-1; 9 bases match TRBD1. Germline lookup yields CDR1 SQVTM and CDR2 ANQGSEA. The CDR3 contains 12 residues. The ends lost 7 bases at V and 5 bases at J; junction bases unmatched: 5. In DNA form, the CDR3 reads TGCAGCGCTGGACAGGGGACGGAGACCCAGTACTTC. Translation: CSAGQGTETQYF.

This clone has just a few counts. The chain is built from TRBV6-6 and TRBJ2-1; D may be TRBD1 (6 bases). The CDR3 is made up of 14 amino acids. In germline, CDR1 is MNHNY, CDR2 SVGAGI (reference sequence). Trimming stripped 4 bases from V and 6 bases from J, with 13 bases between. CDR3 nucleotides: TGTGCCAGCAGTTTCCAGGGGTCAAGCAATGAGCAGTTCTTC. Translation: CASSFQGSSNEQFF.

The CDR3 nucleotides read TGTGCCTGGAGCAGGGGGCTAAACACTGAAGCTTTCTTT. Its translation is CAWSRGLNTEAFF. The chain links TRBV30 to TRBJ1-1; 8 bases agree with TRBD1. V lost 3 bases, J lost 2 bases, and 2 bases stayed unmatched. CDR3 length: 13 residues. Germline-derived CDR1 and CDR2 are GTSNPN and SVGIG (reference sequence).

This clone was counted only a few times. The chain joins TRBV3-1 (or the pseudogene TRBV3-2) to TRBJ2-7; unclear D gene. The V gene lost 5 bases and the J gene lost 2 bases, with 10 bases spanning the gap. CDR3 size: 13 residues. The germline V gene has CDR1 LGHDT and CDR2 YNNKEL (reference sequence). The CDR3 reads CASSRLGPYEQYF. In nucleotides, the CDR3 is TGTGCCAGCAGCAGACTTGGCCCCTACGAGCAGTACTTC.

V gene TRBV5-1 combines with J gene TRBJ2-1; 7 nucleotides line up with TRBD2. CDR3 size: 15 residues. Trimming cost V 3 bases and J 5 bases; bases outside gene matches: 8. Germline assignment: CDR1 SGHRS and CDR2 YFSETQ. For the CDR3, the DNA is TGCGCCAGCAGCTCAGAAGCGGGGTTGAACAATGAGCAGTTCTTC. The encoded protein is CASSSEAGLNNEQFF. The full variable domain, its missing parts supplied by reference TRBV5-1 and TRBJ2-1, is KAGVTQTPRYLIKTRGQQVTLSCSPISGHRSVSWYQQTPGQGLQFLFEYFSETQRNKGNFPGRFSGRQFSNSRSEMNVSTLELGDSALYLCASSSEAGLNNEQFFGPGTRLTVL.

This chain uses TRBV3-1 (or the pseudogene TRBV3-2) with TRBJ2-7; the D gene is possibly TRBD1 (5 bases). The CDR3 runs to 13 residues. The germline CDR1 and CDR2 sequences are LGHDT and YNNKEL (reference sequence). V lost 3 bases, J lost 1 base, and 7 bases lay in between. DNA of the CDR3: TGTGCCAGCAGCCACGACAGTTCCTACGAGCAGTACTTC. Its protein is CASSHDSSYEQYF.

J is TRBJ1-2 and V is TRBV2; tentative D call: TRBD1 (6 bases). The CDR3 has 14 amino acids. V was cut by 7 bases and J by 6 bases, with 18 bases left in between. Germline V gene lookup returns CDR1 SNHLY and CDR2 FYNNEI. The CDR3 coding sequence is TGTGCCAGCAATACCAGAGTCCAGGGGCATGGCTACACCTTC. This gives the protein CASNTRVQGHGYTF.

This clone appeared a few times. The V gene is TRBV29-1, the J gene TRBJ1-2, with unresolved D. The CDR3 length is 14 residues. V was shortened by 4 bases and J by 3 bases, with 15 bases between the two germline ends. Germline CDR1 is SQVTM and CDR2 is ANQGSEA. CDR3 nucleotides: TGCAGCGTTGTTGAGGGATCAAGGCACTATGGCTACACCTTC. Translation: CSVVEGSRHYGYTF.

The chain employs TRBV21-1 and TRBJ1-1; no check of the table's D call, TRBD1, against the DNA was made. TRBV21-1 is a pseudogene. This CDR3 is built from 14 residues. In DNA, the CDR3 is TGTGCCAGCAGCAAGGGCGACCTCCTCACTGAAGCTTTCTTT. Protein product: CASSKGDLLTEAFF.

The chain carries TRBV7-6 and TRBJ1-5; 9 bases match TRBD1. V was pared by 3 bases and J by 4 bases, with 4 bases of the junction left unmatched. The germline gives CDR1 SGHVS, CDR2 FNYEAQ. This CDR3 spans 15 amino acids. The CDR3 DNA follows: TGTGCCAGCAGCTTGGACAGGGGCGGGAATCAGCCCCAGCATTTT. Its translation: CASSLDRGGNQPQHF.

This chain joins TRBV5-4 and TRBJ2-1, with TRBD2 as a possible D gene (6 bases). Germline CDR1 is SGHNT and CDR2 is YYREEE (reference sequence). Trimming pared 4 bases from V and 7 bases from J, leaving 9 bases between. CDR3 length equals 12 residues. The CDR3 here is CASSATRNEQFF. The CDR3 DNA reads as TGTGCCAGCAGCGCGACTAGAAATGAGCAGTTCTTC.

V is TRBV7-6 and J is TRBJ2-2, with 12 bases aligning to TRBD1. The CDR3 has 19 amino acids. V lost 5 bases to trimming and J lost 0 bases; unmatched junction nucleotides: 10. Germline assignment: CDR1 SGHVS and CDR2 FNYEAQ. CDR3 nucleotides: TGTGCCAGCAGCCCAGGGACAGGGGGCCCAGCTTCGAACACCGGGGAGCTGTTTTTT. Its protein product is CASSPGTGGPASNTGELFF. The full variable domain, completed using reference TRBV7-6 and TRBJ2-2, is GAGVSQSPRYKVTKRGQDVALRCDPISGHVSLYWYRQALGQGPEFLTYFNYEAQQDKSGLPNDRFSAERPEGSISTLTIQRTEQRDSAMYRCASSPGTGGPASNTGELFFGEGSRLTVL.

This clone turned up a few times. The rearrangement joins TRBV10-3 to TRBJ1-1, with a possible D match to TRBD1 (5 bases). Germline CDR1 ENHRY, CDR2 SYGVKD. The V gene lost 8 bases and the J gene lost 0 bases, with 10 bases spanning the gap. This CDR3 comprises 13 residues. The DNA for the CDR3 is TGTGCCATCCAGACAGCGATGAACACTGAAGCTTTCTTT. Encoded protein: CAIQTAMNTEAFF.

This clone appeared a few times. V and J are TRBV7-9 and TRBJ2-7, with TRBD1 matching over 9 bases. Trimming at V came to 10 bases and at J to 3 bases, leaving 10 bases not matched to a gene. CDR1 and CDR2 (germline): SEHNR, FQNEAQ (reference sequence). The CDR3 loop spans 14 amino acids. In DNA, the CDR3 is TGTGCCACCACCTCGGAGACAGGGGGCTACGAGCAGTACTTC. Amino acids: CATTSETGGYEQYF.